The rows below give T cell receptor beta chains drawn from one sample of a study of a mutant IDH1 vaccine in newly diagnosed glioma. No antigen has been identified for these receptors. The assay was immunoSEQ multiplex PCR, and TCRdb's table has in-frame clones only and misses some. The sample has 90,000 to 100,000 clones, roughly 90% seen once. This specimen consisted of PBMCs, obtained from a glioma patient whose treatment included an IDH1 peptide vaccine. The receptors here all came from a woman in her forties or fifties with glioma. Each CDR3 is given with its conserved first and last residue. A D gene is named only where the DNA matches it firmly. Some rows have no size entry. The others give once, few or many, or a class for an expanded clone.

>TRBJ2-7|NA|TRBV19|TRBD1
CASSIRTGMRSEQYF
TGTGCCAGTAGTATTCGGACAGGGATGAGATCCGAGCAGTACTTC
>TRBJ2-5|NA|TRBV4-1|NA
CASSQEIGAYQETQYF
TGCGCCAGCAGCCAAGAGATAGGGGCGTACCAAGAGACCCAGTACTTC
>TRBJ1-4|NA|TRBV28|NA
CASSSPGEDSATNEKLFF
TGTGCCAGCAGTTCCCCGGGTGAAGACAGTGCAACTAATGAAAAACTGTTTTTT
>TRBJ1-1|NA|TRBV5-1|TRBD1
CASSVHREGATGTEAFF
TGCGCCAGCAGCGTCCATCGCGAGGGGGCGACGGGCACTGAAGCTTTCTTT
>TRBJ2-3|once|TRBV4-1|NA
CASSQDPGLRGTDTQYF
TGCGCCAGCAGCCAGGATCCCGGGCTAAGAGGCACAGATACGCAGTATTTT
>TRBJ2-7|NA|TRBV19|NA
CASSRTGTGRGEQYF
TGTGCCAGTAGTAGAACGGGGACTGGGCGGGGCGAGCAGTACTTC
>TRBJ1-2|NA|TRBV4-1|TRBD1
CASSQASGQVYGYTF
TGCGCCAGCAGCCAAGCTTCGGGACAGGTCTATGGCTACACCTTC
>TRBJ1-6|once|TRBV28|NA
CASSSPGGDRNNSPLHF
TGTGCCAGCAGTTCCCCGGGGGGGGACCGGAATAATTCACCCCTCCACTTT
>TRBJ1-3|NA|TRBV9|NA
CASSAFDTGGGGNTIYF
TGTGCCAGCAGCGCATTTGATACGGGGGGCGGTGGAAACACCATATATTTT
>TRBJ2-7|NA|TRBV5-1|NA
CASSLDLGRNEQYF
TGCGCCAGCAGCTTAGATTTAGGACGGAACGAGCAGTACTTC
>TRBJ1-5|once|TRBV9|NA
CASSPGAAGARNQPQHF
TGTGCCAGCAGCCCTGGCGCGGCAGGGGCACGCAATCAGCCCCAGCATTTT
>TRBJ2-3|few|TRBV30|TRBD2
CAWSVRRERSADTQYF
TGTGCCTGGAGTGTCCGGCGGGAGAGGAGCGCAGATACGCAGTATTTT
>TRBJ1-5|NA|TRBV30|TRBD1
CAWSFTGGTNQPQHF
TGTGCCTGGAGTTTCACAGGGGGGACTAATCAGCCCCAGCATTTT
>TRBJ2-1|NA|TRBV5-8|TRBD2
CASNPGLAGGHEQFF
TGTGCCAGCAACCCGGGACTAGCGGGAGGGCATGAGCAGTTCTTC
>TRBJ2-5|NA|TRBV18|NA
CASSPGGLPVQETQYF
TGTGCCAGCTCACCTGGGGGGTTGCCAGTACAAGAGACCCAGTACTTC
>TRBJ1-1|NA|TRBV10-3|NA
CAISESLGGTEAFF
TGTGCCATCAGTGAGTCTCTGGGAGGCACTGAAGCTTTCTTT
>TRBJ1-6|NA|TRBV6-5|TRBD1
CASSLLTGGNSPLHF
TGTGCCAGCAGTTTGTTGACAGGGGGTAATTCACCCCTCCACTTT
>TRBJ2-4|once|TRBV2|NA
CASRPQGLGDIQYF
TGTGCCAGCAGGCCTCAGGGTCTGGGAGACATTCAGTACTTC
>TRBJ2-1|NA|TRBV4-2|TRBD2
CASSPATSGSGNEQFF
TGTGCCAGCAGCCCAGCCACTAGCGGGAGCGGCAATGAGCAGTTCTTC
>TRBJ1-2|NA|TRBV28|NA
CASSPSAFQGIYGYTF
TGTGCCAGCAGTCCCTCGGCTTTCCAGGGAATCTATGGCTACACCTTC
>TRBJ2-3|NA|TRBV19|TRBD2
CATGGSSGRPTDTQYF
TGTGCCACTGGAGGCTCTAGCGGGAGGCCCACAGATACGCAGTATTTT
>TRBJ1-4|NA|TRBV7-6|NA
CASSLGGFPNEKLFF
TGTGCCAGCAGCTTAGGTGGTTTCCCTAATGAAAAACTGTTTTTT
>TRBJ2-7|NA|TRBV5-8|TRBD1
CASSLGGTGAYEQYF
TGTGCCAGCAGCTTGGGGGGGACAGGGGCCTACGAGCAGTACTTC
>TRBJ2-2|NA|TRBV9|TRBD1
CASSHRDRVTGELFF
TGTGCCAGCAGCCACCGGGACAGGGTCACCGGGGAGCTGTTTTTT
>TRBJ2-3|NA|TRBV18|TRBD2
CASSPPGSGRNTDTQYF
TGTGCCAGCTCACCACCGGGGAGCGGGAGAAACACAGATACGCAGTATTTT
>TRBJ2-1|NA|TRBV2|TRBD2
CASSVRGTSRFISSYNEQFF
TGTGCCAGCAGCGTCAGGGGGACTAGCCGCTTCATTAGCTCCTACAATGAGCAGTTCTTC
>TRBJ1-5|few|TRBV4-1|TRBD1
CASSRDRGQFLKGRTQPQHF
TGCGCCAGCAGCCGGGACAGGGGGCAATTTTTAAAAGGACGGACTCAGCCCCAGCATTTT
>TRBJ2-5|NA|TRBV25-1|NA
CASSTQALGGETQYF
TGTGCCAGCAGTACCCAGGCCCTCGGAGGAGAGACCCAGTACTTC
>TRBJ1-2|NA|TRBV9|NA
CASSPSSDGPLYGYTF
TGTGCCAGCAGCCCCTCTTCCGACGGTCCGCTCTATGGCTACACCTTC
>TRBJ2-2|once|TRBV27|NA
CAAGRIQNTGELFF
TGTGCCGCCGGACGAATACAGAACACCGGGGAGCTGTTTTTT
>TRBJ2-2|NA|TRBV5-1|NA
CASSLDSTGELFF
TGCGCCAGCAGCTTGGATTCAACCGGGGAGCTGTTTTTT
>TRBJ2-5|NA|TRBV9|NA
CASSVYPSTAGSPGETQYF
TGTGCCAGCAGCGTATACCCGTCGACTGCGGGATCGCCCGGAGAGACCCAGTACTTC
>TRBJ2-3|NA|TRBV28|NA
CASSLDRTDTQYF
TGTGCCAGCAGTTTAGACAGAACAGATACGCAGTATTTT
>TRBJ2-1|few|TRBV7-9|TRBD1
CASSLIRGEQFF
TGTGCCAGCAGCTTAATCAGGGGGGAGCAGTTCTTC
>TRBJ1-2|NA|TRBV10-3|TRBD1
CATREGAQVNGYTF
TGTGCCACCCGCGAGGGGGCGCAGGTGAATGGCTACACCTTC
>TRBJ2-3|NA|TRBV9|NA
CASSLLAGLTDTQYF
TGTGCCAGCAGCCTATTGGCGGGACTCACAGATACGCAGTATTTT
>TRBJ1-5|NA|TRBV7-9|NA
CASRRGDQPQHF
TGTGCCAGCAGGCGGGGGGACCAGCCCCAGCATTTT
>TRBJ2-2|once|TRBV9|TRBD2
CASSMTGLAVTGELFF
TGTGCCAGCAGTATGACAGGACTAGCCGTGACCGGGGAGCTGTTTTTT
>TRBJ1-1|NA|TRBV5-4|NA
CASSLIGGPEAFF
TGTGCCAGCAGCTTGATAGGAGGACCAGAAGCTTTCTTT
>TRBJ1-5|NA|TRBV19|NA
CASSISNLSNQPQHF
TGTGCCAGTAGTATAAGCAACCTTAGCAATCAGCCCCAGCATTTT
>TRBJ1-1|NA|TRBV20-1|NA
CSARQNTEAFF
TGCAGTGCTAGACAGAACACTGAAGCTTTCTTT
>TRBJ1-1|few|TRBV4-1|NA
CASSQDPHSSFF
TGCGCCAGCAGCCAAGATCCGCACAGTTCTTTCTTT
>TRBJ2-3|NA|TRBV25-1|NA
CARFLTDTQYF
TGTGCCAGATTTCTCACAGATACGCAGTATTTT
>TRBJ2-7|NA|TRBV28|NA
CASSFPGPGLQYF
TGTGCCAGCAGTTTCCCGGGACCTGGGTTACAGTACTTC
>TRBJ2-5|NA|TRBV5-4|NA
CASSQGTVGYQETQYF
TGTGCCAGCAGCCAGGGGACGGTAGGGTACCAAGAGACCCAGTACTTC
>TRBJ1-2|once|TRBV2|NA
CASSGANYGYTF
TGTGCCAGCAGTGGAGCTAACTATGGCTACACCTTC